A single sample gave rise to the 27 T cell receptor beta chains below, sequenced in a study of somatic mutations in cytotoxic T cells in rheumatoid arthritis. The protocol was immunoSEQ multiplex PCR, while the TCRdb copy is restricted to in-frame clones and leaves out a portion. The sample holds approximately 13,000 clones, around four fifths seen once. Sequencing was carried out using CD8+ T cells sorted from blood. The receptor source for this set is an adult with rheumatoid arthritis.

This clone was seen only once. This chain connects TRBV6-4 to TRBJ2-2, with D unresolved. The CDR3 sequence is 15 residues long. V was clipped by 0 bases and J by 2 bases, with 7 bases between them. CDR1 and CDR2 from the germline V gene are MRHNA and SNTAGT. The CDR3 loop reads CASSDSLANTGELFF. The CDR3 DNA sequence: TGTGCCAGCAGTGACTCGCTGGCTAACACCGGGGAGCTGTTTTTT.

This clone appeared once. The V and J genes are TRBV9 and TRBJ2-3; D is perhaps TRBD1 (5 bases). The CDR3 is 15 amino acids. Germline loops: CDR1 SGDLS, CDR2 YYNGEE. Between the trimmed V and J ends, which lost 2 bases and 0 bases, there was a span of 10 bases. The CDR3 spells CASSVQGTSTDTQYF. DNA for the CDR3: TGTGCCAGCAGCGTCCAGGGTACTAGCACAGATACGCAGTATTTT.

This clone was detected only a few times. The DNA for the CDR3 is TGTGCCAGCAGTTACTCGAACCTCGCTTCATGGGAGCAGTACTTC. Its translation is CASSYSNLASWEQYF. The rearrangement links TRBV6-5 to TRBJ2-7; D not resolved. V lost 0 bases, J lost 7 bases, and 16 bases lay in between. The CDR3 has 15 amino acids. CDR1 is MNHEY, CDR2 SVGAGI, per germline.

The J gene is TRBJ1-4, the V gene TRBV4-1, with D tentatively TRBD1 (5 bases). The germline V and J ends were trimmed by 4 bases and 8 bases, with 17 bases remaining between them. CDR1 and CDR2 (germline): MGHRA, YSYEKL. The CDR3 spans 15 residues. CDR3 bases: TGCGCCAGCAGCCCAGGGAACTTCTTAAGCGAAAAACTGTTTTTT. Translation: CASSPGNFLSEKLFF.

The gene calls are TRBV2 and TRBJ1-3; no reliable D call. V was clipped by 6 bases and J by 1 base, with 10 bases between them. CDR3 size: 14 residues. In germline, CDR1 is SNHLY, CDR2 FYNNEI. CDR3 bases: TGTGCCAGCAGGGCGTGGCAATCTGGAAACACCATATATTTT. Translation: CASRAWQSGNTIYF.

The chain employs TRBV4-1 and TRBJ1-6; the D gene is possibly TRBD1 (6 bases). There are 16 residues in the CDR3. Germline loops: CDR1 MGHRA, CDR2 YSYEKL. Trimming left V 0 bases short and J 3 bases short, with 9 bases between. The CDR3, as DNA: TGCGCCAGCAGCCAAGAGGGAGGGGGCTATAATTCACCCCTCCACTTT. Encoded protein: CASSQEGGGYNSPLHF.

This chain uses TRBV7-9 with TRBJ2-3; 10 bases fit TRBD2. CDR1 and CDR2 from the germline V gene are SEHNR and FQNEAQ (reference sequence). V shed 0 bases, J shed 0 bases, and the junction held 6 bases outside the gene matches. The CDR3 is 18 amino acids. The CDR3 is CASSLAASGGQSTDTQYF. The CDR3 DNA is TGTGCCAGCAGCTTAGCCGCTAGCGGGGGACAAAGCACAGATACGCAGTATTTT.

The chain combines TRBV19 with TRBJ1-2, with a possible D match to TRBD1 (5 bases). The V end lost 2 bases, the J end lost 3 bases, and 10 bases lay between the germline ends. The V gene's germline CDR1 is LNHDA and CDR2 SQIVND (reference sequence). The CDR3 runs 14 residues. In nucleotides, the CDR3 is TGTGCCAGTAGTATATCCGAGACAGACTATGGCTACACCTTC. As protein: CASSISETDYGYTF.

The chain recombines TRBV10-2 with TRBJ2-1; TRBD2 matches 7 bases. Germline CDR1 is WSHSY and CDR2 is SAAADI. The trim removed 7 bases at V and 0 bases at J, leaving 9 bases unmatched. The CDR3 totals 16 residues. The CDR3 reads CASMTRDYLSYNEQFF. The CDR3 DNA follows: TGCGCCAGCATGACCCGGGACTACCTCTCCTACAATGAGCAGTTCTTC.

V usage is TRBV9 and J usage is TRBJ2-1; D ambiguous. The CDR3 is 16 residues long. Trimming shortened V by 0 bases and J by 2 bases, and 12 bases separated the two germline ends. Germline lookup yields CDR1 SGDLS and CDR2 YYNGEE. The CDR3 DNA sequence: TGTGCCAGCAGCGTAGAGACTGGTTACACCTACAATGAGCAGTTCTTC. The encoded protein is CASSVETGYTYNEQFF.

The CDR3 reads CASSSPGRLGTEAFF. The CDR3, as DNA: TGTGCCAGCAGCTCCCCGGGGCGGTTGGGCACTGAAGCTTTCTTT. The gene calls are TRBV5-5 and TRBJ1-1, with D possibly matching TRBD1 (5 bases). The V end was cut by 3 bases, the J end by 4 bases, with 16 bases between. Germline assignment: CDR1 SGHKS and CDR2 YYEKEE (reference sequence). The CDR3 has 15 amino acids. Based on the CDR3 plus reference TRBV5-5 and TRBJ1-1, the full variable domain is DAGVTQSPTHLIKTRGQQVTLRCSPISGHKSVSWYQQVLGQGPQFIFQYYEKEERGRGNFPDRFSARQFPNYSSELNVNALLLGDSALYLCASSSPGRLGTEAFFGQGTRLTVV.

The chain has TRBV5-4 and TRBJ1-1; the match to TRBD1 covers 10 bases. Looked up from germline, CDR1 is SGHNT and CDR2 is YYREEE (reference sequence). J gave up 0 bases and V 6 bases, and 8 bases lay outside the gene matches. The CDR3 is 16 amino acids. The CDR3 loop is CASTMGQGSMNTEAFF. In DNA, the CDR3 is TGTGCCAGCACCATGGGACAGGGGTCCATGAACACTGAAGCTTTCTTT.

The chain combines TRBV2 with TRBJ2-5, with 7 bases matching TRBD1. Losses at the gene ends were 3 bases for V and 1 base for J; bases not matched to a gene: 5. The length of the CDR3 is 15 residues. Germline V gives CDR1 SNHLY, CDR2 FYNNEI. DNA for the CDR3: TGTGCCAGCAGTGACCCGGGACAGCTCCAAGAGACCCAGTACTTC. Protein: CASSDPGQLQETQYF.

This clone was seen a single time. The chain employs TRBV27 and TRBJ2-1; no reliable D call. Looked up from germline, CDR1 is MNHEY and CDR2 is SMNVEV (reference sequence). The CDR3 consists of 14 residues. V lost 5 bases to trimming and J lost 0 bases, with 8 bases between them. The CDR3 DNA is TGTGCCAGCAGTCCGGCGAGCTCCTACAATGAGCAGTTCTTC. As protein: CASSPASSYNEQFF.

The chain has TRBV7-6 and TRBJ2-5; D is ambiguous. There are 14 residues in the CDR3. The V end was cut by 5 bases, the J end by 5 bases, with 15 bases between. The germline V gene encodes CDR1 SGHVS and CDR2 FNYEAQ. CDR3 region: CASSREAVPETQYF. The CDR3 region has the DNA TGTGCCAGCAGCCGCGAAGCCGTCCCGGAGACCCAGTACTTC.

DNA for the CDR3: TGTGCCAGCAGCCACAGGACAGGGGGCGAGGGGCCGAACACCGGGGAGCTGTTTTTT. Its translation is CASSHRTGGEGPNTGELFF. The V and J genes are TRBV7-9 and TRBJ2-2; TRBD1 matches at 11 bases. The CDR3 loop spans 19 amino acids. Per the germline V gene, CDR1 is SEHNR and CDR2 is FQNEAQ (reference sequence). J gave up 0 bases and V 5 bases, and 11 bases lay outside the gene matches.

This chain uses TRBV27 with TRBJ1-6, with 9 positions matching TRBD1. The germline V gene encodes CDR1 MNHEY and CDR2 SMNVEV (reference sequence). This CDR3 is 15 amino acids long. The ends lost 2 bases at V and 8 bases at J; junction bases unmatched: 4. CDR3: CASSLPGQGDSPLHF. The DNA for the CDR3 is TGTGCCAGCAGTTTACCGGGACAGGGCGATTCACCCCTCCACTTT.

This clone was counted a single time. The CDR3 region has the DNA TGTGCCAGCAGCTTAATCGGGGGTACAGATACGCAGTATTTT. Translating gives CASSLIGGTDTQYF. This sequence joins TRBV7-3 and TRBJ2-3; a possible D gene is TRBD2 (6 bases). This CDR3 contains 14 residues. The ends were cut back, 1 base at V and 3 bases at J, with 8 bases in the middle. Germline-derived CDR1 and CDR2 are SGHTA and FQGTGA.

The V gene is TRBV7-8, the J gene TRBJ2-6; 8 bases agree with TRBD1. After removal of 0 bases from V and 1 base from J, the junction contained 5 bases not matched to a gene. Germline V gene lookup returns CDR1 SGHVS and CDR2 FQNEAQ. The CDR3 is made up of 18 amino acids. The CDR3 reads CASSLARTGLSGANVLTF. The CDR3 DNA sequence: TGTGCCAGCAGCTTAGCGCGGACAGGGCTTTCTGGGGCCAACGTCCTGACTTTC. The complete variable domain, with remaining parts taken from reference TRBV7-8 and TRBJ2-6, reads GAGVSQSPRYKVAKRGQDVALRCDPISGHVSLFWYQQALGQGPEFLTYFQNEAQLDKSGLPSDRFFAERPEGSVSTLKIQRTQQEDSAVYLCASSLARTGLSGANVLTFGAGSRLTVL.

This clone was recorded a few times. The rearrangement joins TRBV27 to TRBJ2-1; maybe TRBD1 (5 bases). From germline, CDR1 is MNHEY and CDR2 SMNVEV (reference sequence). The CDR3 consists of 13 residues. The V and J ends lost 5 bases and 5 bases respectively, with 10 bases between them. CDR3 nucleotide sequence: TGTGCCAGCAGTAAGGGGTCCAACAATGAGCAGTTCTTC. It encodes CASSKGSNNEQFF.

The chain employs TRBV5-1 and TRBJ2-2, with a weak D call TRBD2 (5 bases). This CDR3 has 14 residues. Looked up from germline, CDR1 is SGHRS and CDR2 is YFSETQ. The ends were cut back, 2 bases at V and 3 bases at J, with 8 bases in the middle. CDR3: CASSFWGDTGELFF. In nucleotides, the CDR3 is TGCGCCAGCAGCTTTTGGGGAGACACCGGGGAGCTGTTTTTT.

The chain combines TRBV5-4 with TRBJ2-5, with D perhaps given as TRBD1 or TRBD2 (6 bases each). The assigned J gene may be wrong: the sequence end matches TRBJ2-7 better. The CDR3 extends over 14 amino acids. Germline CDR1 is SGHNT and CDR2 is YYREEE (reference sequence). The chain's CDR3 is CASSPGANSYEQYF. CDR3 nucleotide sequence: TGTGCCAGCAGCCCGGGGGCCAACTCCTACGAGCAGTACTTC.

V is TRBV5-1 and J is TRBJ2-3; 8 bases are shared with TRBD1. Germline loops: CDR1 SGHRS, CDR2 YFSETQ. The CDR3 length is 16 residues. The V segment lost 3 bases and the J segment 2 bases; nucleotides outside the gene matches: 8. The CDR3 is CASSWAGTGSTDTQYF. CDR3 nucleotides: TGCGCCAGCAGCTGGGCCGGGACAGGATCCACAGATACGCAGTATTTT. Together with reference TRBV5-1 and TRBJ2-3, the CDR3 gives the full variable domain: KAGVTQTPRYLIKTRGQQVTLSCSPISGHRSVSWYQQTPGQGLQFLFEYFSETQRNKGNFPGRFSGRQFSNSRSEMNVSTLELGDSALYLCASSWAGTGSTDTQYFGPGTRLTVL.

This chain joins TRBV29-1 and TRBJ1-2; 7 positions agree with TRBD1. CDR3 size: 14 residues. V lost 0 bases to trimming and J lost 6 bases; unmatched junction nucleotides: 7. The germline gives CDR1 SQVTM, CDR2 ANQGSEA. The CDR3 is CSVEDPTGWDGYTF. The CDR3 DNA is TGCAGCGTTGAAGATCCGACAGGGTGGGATGGCTACACCTTC.

With regard to this clone: Other DNA sequences in the sample encode the same CDR3. The chain joins TRBV20-1 to TRBJ1-4; D is ambiguous. Trimming stripped 3 bases from V and 7 bases from J, with 6 bases between. The CDR3 is made up of 11 amino acids. Germline V gives CDR1 DFQATT, CDR2 SNEGSKA (reference sequence). The CDR3 protein is CSASRVEKLFF. The CDR3 region has the DNA TGCAGTGCTAGTAGGGTTGAAAAACTGTTTTTT.

The gene calls are TRBV7-9 and TRBJ2-2; TRBD1 might be the D (6 bases). The V end lost 2 bases, the J end lost 5 bases, and 12 bases lay between the germline ends. This CDR3 contains 15 residues. Looked up from germline, CDR1 is SEHNR and CDR2 is FQNEAQ (reference sequence). The CDR3 coding sequence is TGTGCCAGCAGCTTAACAGGGCAACGAACCGGGGAGCTGTTTTTT. As protein: CASSLTGQRTGELFF.

The chain couples TRBV7-8 to TRBJ1-2; tentative D call: TRBD1 (5 bases). V lost 1 base and J lost 7, with 16 bases in between. The CDR3 spans 15 residues. Looked up from germline, CDR1 is SGHVS and CDR2 is FQNEAQ. The CDR3 DNA follows: TGTGCCAGCAGCTTAGGGAGGACAACCCCCTTTGGCTACACCTTC. Translation: CASSLGRTTPFGYTF.